Shown below are 11 T cell receptor beta chains from a single sample sequenced in a study of shared clonotypes between healthy human individuals. The data were produced by immunoSEQ multiplex PCR, yet TCRdb's version contains in-frame clones alone and is incomplete. Of about 1 million clones listed, about three quarters were seen once; the top ten hold 1.2% to 1.5%. Sequencing was carried out using memory CD4+ T cells sorted from blood. Subset: CD45RA-negative fraction. The receptor set was obtained from a man younger than 35 in good health.

The genes are TRBV6-5 and TRBJ1-3; unclear D gene. V was pared by 5 bases and J by 1 base, with 9 bases between. This CDR3 is 14 amino acids long. From germline, CDR1 is MNHEY and CDR2 SVGAGI. This CDR3 is CASSERLSGNTIYF. The DNA for the CDR3 is TGTGCCAGCAGTGAAAGGTTATCTGGAAACACCATATATTTT.

V usage is TRBV6-5 and J usage is TRBJ2-3; D call uncertain. Trimming left V 4 bases short and J 14 bases short, with 13 bases between. Looked up from germline, CDR1 is MNHEY and CDR2 is SVGAGI. The CDR3 consists of 11 residues. CDR3 residues: CASSSLYERYF. The CDR3 DNA reads TGTGCCAGCAGTTCGTTGTACGAGCGGTATTTT.

The V and J genes are TRBV29-1 and TRBJ2-3; 7 nucleotides agree with TRBD1. The germline CDR1 and CDR2 sequences are SQVTM and ANQGSEA. J was trimmed by 3 bases and V by 4 bases; bases with no gene match: 10. The CDR3 covers 15 residues. The CDR3 sequence: CSVVHAGGATDTQYF. The CDR3 nucleotides read TGCAGCGTTGTGCATGCAGGGGGAGCAACAGATACGCAGTATTTT.

CDR3 coding DNA: TGTGCCAGCAGCCCCCAGAGGACAGGCTCTGGAAACACCATATATTTT. Amino acids: CASSPQRTGSGNTIYF. This chain links TRBV9 with TRBJ1-3, with TRBD1 matching 7 bases. Germline CDR1 and CDR2: SGDLS and YYNGEE. Trimming took 4 bases from V and 0 from J; bases not matched to a gene: 7. This CDR3 is 16 amino acids long. Full variable domain (remainder filled in from reference TRBV9 and TRBJ1-3): DSGVTQTPKHLITATGQRVTLRCSPRSGDLSVYWYQQSLDQGLQFLIQYYNGEERAKGNILERFSAQQFPDLHSELNLSSLELGDSALYFCASSPQRTGSGNTIYFGEGSWLTVV.

This CDR3 reads CASSLSGYTF. CDR3 sequence (DNA): TGTGCCAGCAGTTTGAGTGGCTACACCTTC. This chain links TRBV6-6 with TRBJ1-2; D unresolved. The V and J ends lost 4 bases and 7 bases respectively, with 4 bases between them. The CDR3 is 10 amino acids. Germline lookup yields CDR1 MNHNY and CDR2 SVGAGI (reference sequence).

The chain has TRBV11-2 and TRBJ2-5; D not certain. The CDR3 is 12 residues long. Deletions cut 0 bases from V and 5 bases from J, with 4 bases between. Germline V CDR1 and CDR2: SGHAT, FQNNGV. CDR3 nucleotide sequence: TGTGCCAGCAGCTTAGAATGGGAGACCCAGTACTTC. Its translation is CASSLEWETQYF.

The J gene is TRBJ1-2, the V gene TRBV10-3, with TRBD1 identical over 12 bases. V was pared by 11 bases and J by 0 bases, with 7 bases of the junction left unmatched. The germline V gene encodes CDR1 ENHRY and CDR2 SYGVKD. The CDR3 has 15 amino acids. This CDR3 is CAAKGQGAANYGYTF. CDR3 nucleotides: TGTGCCGCGAAGGGACAGGGGGCTGCTAACTATGGCTACACCTTC.

The chain is built from TRBV9 and TRBJ1-5; D gene uncertain. The CDR3 contains 13 residues. Trimming removed 2 bases from V and 4 bases from J, with 7 bases in between. CDR1 is SGDLS, CDR2 YYNGEE, per germline. This CDR3 reads CASSVRDNQPQHF. The CDR3 DNA follows: TGTGCCAGCAGCGTCCGGGATAATCAGCCCCAGCATTTT.

This clone has just one count. In DNA, the CDR3 is TGTGCCAGCAGTGAAGGGCTAGCGGGAGTTTGGGAGCAGTACTTC. Amino acids: CASSEGLAGVWEQYF. This rearrangement joins TRBV2 to TRBJ2-7; 10 nucleotides match TRBD2. This CDR3 comprises 15 residues. Germline V gene lookup returns CDR1 SNHLY and CDR2 FYNNEI. The V gene end was trimmed by 1 base and the J gene end by 7 bases; junction bases not matched to a gene: 7.

This chain links TRBV5-6 with TRBJ1-4; TRBD1 agrees at 7 bases. In germline, CDR1 is SGHDT, CDR2 YYEEEE. V lost 4 bases and J lost 3; bases outside the gene matches: 6. CDR3 length: 15 amino acids. The CDR3 nucleotides are TGTGCCAGCAGCCCGATGGGACAGTCTAATGAAAAACTGTTTTTT. It codes for CASSPMGQSNEKLFF.

The rearrangement joins TRBV6-1 to TRBJ2-5, with TRBD2 matching over 10 bases. The V segment lost 2 bases and the J segment 4 bases; nucleotides outside the gene matches: 7. Germline assignment: CDR1 MNHNS and CDR2 SASEGT. The CDR3 contains 16 residues. In DNA form, the CDR3 reads TGTGCCAGCAGTGAACACGGACTAGCGGCGTCAGAGACCCAGTACTTC. This translates into CASSEHGLAASETQYF.